This T cell receptor (beta chain) was captured by sequencing in a study of CD8+CD57+ T cells in acquired aplastic anemia. The wider study: Sorted cells (CD4+ and CD8+) yielded DNA amounts that averaged approximately 3.1 ug. The study obtained 9 million to 11 million reads on average for CD4+ cells from healthy donors.

Researchers used genomic DNA as the template to profile TCR beta VDJ and CDR3. Each CDR3 protein is one row after TCRdb ran MiXCR on the reads. The sample has some 120,000 distinct CDR3 sequences, roughly 50% seen once; the top ten hold under 3%. Study-level findings and limits: CD8+ Simpson's diversity showed no significant patient-control difference.

J gave up 6 bases and V 2 bases, and 7 bases lay outside the gene matches. The CDR3 runs to 15 residues. Germline-derived CDR1 and CDR2 are DFQATT and SNEGSKA (reference sequence). This clonotype came up many times. No antigen is known for it. The chain combines TRBV20-1 with TRBJ1-5; 10 nucleotides agree with TRBD1. The source is a human donor in good health, serving as a control. Sequenced: sorted CD4+, CD8+, or CD8+CD57+ T cells (not recorded which) from PBMCs. CDR3 DNA: TGCAGTGCTAGAAGGGGACAGGGGATCGGTCAGCCCCAGCATTTT. Amino acid sequence: CSARRGQGIGQPQHF.